This paragraph reports one T cell receptor (beta chain). Assay used: immunoSEQ multiplex PCR; TCRdb lists only in-frame clones, some missing. The data contain some 30,000 clones, roughly 80% of them singletons. The entry originates in a study of T cell clonotyping in hematopoietic cell transplantation. Study-level information: Recipients' pretransplant samples followed cytoreduction.

The V end was cut by 0 bases, the J end by 0 bases, with 9 bases between. Germline CDR1 MGHRA, CDR2 YSYEKL. This CDR3 has 16 residues. Noted time point: recipient sample about 28 days before transplant, after cytoreduction. V usage is TRBV4-1 and J usage is TRBJ2-1; D not resolved. This sequence originates from a woman aged 25-40 years with chronic myeloid leukemia. Some clones in this sample may be carry-over from other donors' samples. The input for sequencing was peripheral blood mononuclear cells, taken before stem cell transplant. CDR3 coding DNA: TGCGCCAGCAGCCAAGATCGAACCTCCTCCTACAATGAGCAGTTCTTC. Its protein is CASSQDRTSSYNEQFF.